The TCR beta chain described here comes from a study of blood T cell repertoires in COVID-19. Study overall: Samples of COVID-19 (acute and convalescent) were obtained from the United States, Italy and Spain. Sample material is recorded as cDNA or gDNA derived from T cells, B-cell-depleted T cells, or PBMCs.

In the authors' methods: Estimated nucleated cell counts came from reference gene primer amplification. Assay used: immunoSEQ multiplex PCR; TCRdb lists only in-frame clones, some missing. V and J calls and clone size are copied from that table; D and trimming were computed from the DNA. Here the sample spans under 250,000 clones, less than 90% being singletons. CDR1 and CDR2 (germline): MNHEY, SVGEGT. Trimming left V 2 bases short and J 4 bases short, with 14 bases between. The CDR3 extends over 15 amino acids. J is TRBJ1-1 and V is TRBV6-2 or TRBV6-3; tentatively, D is TRBD1 (5 bases). The clonotype was recovered from a man between 60 and 70 years old with acute or convalescent COVID-19. Specimen: peripheral blood. The CDR3 coding sequence is TGTGCCAGCAGTTACGGGGGGGTGTCAGGCACTGAAGCTTTCTTT. Translated: CASSYGGVSGTEAFF.